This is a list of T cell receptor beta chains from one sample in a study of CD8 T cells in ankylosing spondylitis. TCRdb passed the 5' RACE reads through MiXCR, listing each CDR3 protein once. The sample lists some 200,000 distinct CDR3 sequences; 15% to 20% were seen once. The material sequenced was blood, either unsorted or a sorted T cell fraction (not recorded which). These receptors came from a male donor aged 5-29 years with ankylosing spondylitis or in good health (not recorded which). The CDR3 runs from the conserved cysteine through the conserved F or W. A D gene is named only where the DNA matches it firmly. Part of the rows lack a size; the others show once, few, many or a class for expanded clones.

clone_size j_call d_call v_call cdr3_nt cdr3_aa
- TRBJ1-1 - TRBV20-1 TGCAGTGCTAGAGCACGGCGGAACACTGAAGCTTTCTTT CSARARRNTEAFF
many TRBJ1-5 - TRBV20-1 TGCAGTGCTAGATTGCAGCCTGATCAGCCCCAGCATTTT CSARLQPDQPQHF
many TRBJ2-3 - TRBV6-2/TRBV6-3 TGTGCCAGCAGTTGGAGCCTAGTCGGCAGGTCGGATACGCAGTATTTT CASSWSLVGRSDTQYF
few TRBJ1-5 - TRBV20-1 TGCAGTGCCAAAGCCCAGGGTGGCCAGCCCCAGCATTTT CSAKAQGGQPQHF
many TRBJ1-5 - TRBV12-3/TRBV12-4 TGTGCCAGCAGTTTGAGGCGAGACGCTCAGCCCCAGCATTTT CASSLRRDAQPQHF
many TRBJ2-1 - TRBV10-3 TGTGCCATCAGTGAGTCGAGACTCATCAATGAGCAGTTCTTC CAISESRLINEQFF
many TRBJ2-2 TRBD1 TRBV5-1 TGCGCCAGCAGCTTCATGACAGGGGACACCGGGGAGCTGTTTTTT CASSFMTGDTGELFF
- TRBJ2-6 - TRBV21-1 TGTGCCAGCAGCAAAGAGGCGGGGACTGGGGCCAACGTCCTGACTTTC CASSKEAGTGANVLTF
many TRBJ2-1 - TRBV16 TGTGCCAGCAGCCAAACCTTCAATGAGCAGTTCTTC CASSQTFNEQFF
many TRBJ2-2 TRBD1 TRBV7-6 TGTGCCAGCAGCTTATCGACAGGGGGCACCGGGGAGCTGTTTTTT CASSLSTGGTGELFF
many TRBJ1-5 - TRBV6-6 TGTGCCAGCAGTTTGGGACTGATGAAGCCCCAGCATTTT CASSLGLMKPQHF
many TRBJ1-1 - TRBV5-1 TGCGCCAGCAGCTTGGCCGCCAGGAATGAAGCTTTCTTT CASSLAARNEAFF
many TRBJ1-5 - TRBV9 TGTGCCAGCAGCGCCGGACATAGCAATCAGCCCCAGCATTTT CASSAGHSNQPQHF
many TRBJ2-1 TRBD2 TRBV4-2 TGTGCCAGCAGCCAGGATGGGACTAGCGGATACAATGAGCAGTTCTTC CASSQDGTSGYNEQFF
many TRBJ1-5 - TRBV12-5 TGTGCTAGTGGTCCACGGGGTAGCAATCAGCCCCAGCATTTT CASGPRGSNQPQHF
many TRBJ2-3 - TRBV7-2 TGTGCCAGCAGCTTAGTCAGGGGCAGCACAGATACGCAGTATTTT CASSLVRGSTDTQYF
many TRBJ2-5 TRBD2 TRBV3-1 TGTGCCAGCAGCCAAGATGGTCTAGCGGGACGGGCAGGCGAGACCCAGTACTTC CASSQDGLAGRAGETQYF
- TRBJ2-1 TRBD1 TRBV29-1 TGCAGCGTTGTTGAGGACAGGGGCAATGAGCAGTTCTTC CSVVEDRGNEQFF
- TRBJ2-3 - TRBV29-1 TGCAGCGTTGAGTTAGTTTCGCTAGATACGCAGTATTTT CSVELVSLDTQYF
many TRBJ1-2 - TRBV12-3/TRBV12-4 TGTGCCAGCAGTCTTGATGATGGCTACACCTTC CASSLDDGYTF
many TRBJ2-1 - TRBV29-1 TGCAGCGTTGAAGAGACGGGTGATGAGCAGTTCTTC CSVEETGDEQFF